Listed below are T cell receptor beta chains from one sample, sequenced in a study of shared clonotypes between healthy human individuals. Generated by immunoSEQ multiplex PCR, the TCRdb table keeps only in-frame clones and is missing some. The top ten clones hold approximately 0.06% of a sample with around 510,000 clones, more than 95% of them seen once. Material for sequencing was naive CD4+ T cells sorted from blood. The receptors come from a young woman in good health. The CDR3 runs from the conserved cysteine through the conserved F or W. D genes are given only for firm matches. Rows give clone size only sometimes, using once, few, many, or a class for an expanded clone.

TRBJ1-5 12 . TRBV28 . CASSLKRQPQHF TGTGCCAGCAGTTTGAAGAGGCAGCCCCAGCATTTT
TRBJ2-7 12 . TRBV2 . CASSFEGREQYF TGTGCCAGCAGTTTCGAGGGGCGCGAGCAGTACTTC
TRBJ1-5 14 TRBD1 TRBV5-1 . CASSPDRGGQPQHF TGCGCCAGCAGCCCCGACAGGGGAGGGCAGCCCCAGCATTTT
TRBJ1-2 13 . TRBV29-1 once CSVEEQNILGYTF TGCAGCGTTGAAGAGCAGAACATCCTGGGCTACACCTTC
TRBJ2-7 14 . TRBV6-5 once CASSYSGVTYEQYF TGTGCCAGCAGTTACTCGGGCGTCACCTACGAGCAGTACTTC
TRBJ2-1 12 . TRBV2 . CASSGELAEQFF TGTGCCAGCAGTGGCGAGCTGGCTGAGCAGTTCTTC
TRBJ1-1 17 . TRBV5-1 . CASSHRPQGSQDTEAFF TGCGCCAGCAGCCACCGGCCTCAGGGAAGTCAGGACACTGAAGCTTTCTTT
TRBJ2-5 16 TRBD2 TRBV11-2 . CASSLRLAGGGETQYF TGTGCCAGCAGCCTCAGACTAGCGGGAGGAGGTGAGACCCAGTACTTC
TRBJ2-2 14 . TRBV7-6 . CASRGLVGTGELFF TGTGCCAGCAGGGGGCTAGTGGGCACCGGGGAGCTGTTTTTT
TRBJ1-1 14 . TRBV27 . CASSLSTRVTEAFF TGTGCCAGCAGTTTATCGACGAGGGTCACTGAAGCTTTCTTT
TRBJ2-2 16 . TRBV5-1 . CASSFWREAQTGELFF TGCGCCAGCAGCTTCTGGCGGGAAGCGCAAACCGGGGAGCTGTTTTTT